This T cell receptor (beta chain) comes out of a study of T cell responses to AZD1222 COVID-19 vaccine. Second-dose schedules of about 4 or about 12 weeks were combined. General study findings and limits: Close to half of all spike-specific TCRs reportedly target regions of the variants that are unmutated. Most donors were white British, females outnumbered males, and clonal diversity was possibly underestimated. Across the whole spike, CD4 TCRs peaked at regions 160-218 and 743-854.

CDR1 is SGHVS and CDR2 is FNYEAQ in the germline V gene. Trimming took off 2 bases at V and 4 bases at J, with 20 bases between the two ends. The CDR3 covers 17 residues. The data were produced by immunoSEQ multiplex PCR, yet TCRdb's version contains in-frame clones alone and is incomplete. The repertoire includes 150,000 or so clones, roughly 87% of them detected once, and around 6.3% sits in the top ten. As regards this clone: Its target is not known.

This clonotype was sampled from an adult who received the AZD1222 COVID-19 vaccine. The input for sequencing was peripheral blood, taken 28 days after the second AZD1222 dose. The V call is TRBV7-6, the J call TRBJ1-1; D is perhaps TRBD1 (6 bases). For the CDR3, the DNA is TGTGCCAGCAGCTTAAGCGCGTTCGGGGGGCTGGGCACTGAAGCTTTCTTT. It encodes CASSLSAFGGLGTEAFF.